Each of the 4 T cell receptor beta chains below was sequenced from the same sample in a study of blood T cell repertoires in COVID-19. TCRdb keeps only in-frame clones here, not all; method: immunoSEQ multiplex PCR. Of 200,000 to 250,000 clones detected, about 85% appear once; the ten largest clones hold around 3%. The sample comprised peripheral blood. These receptors all come from a man aged 45-60 years who had recovered from COVID-19.

The chain combines TRBV7-9 with TRBJ2-3; possible D gene TRBD2, 7 bases. Trimming pared 3 bases from V and 4 bases from J, leaving 14 bases between. The CDR3 loop spans 15 amino acids. Germline lookup yields CDR1 SEHNR and CDR2 FQNEAQ (reference sequence). Here the CDR3 reads CASSLQGGGSDTQYF. In nucleotides, the CDR3 is TGTGCCAGCAGCTTGCAAGGGGGGGGCTCAGATACGCAGTATTTT.

This rearrangement joins TRBV30 to TRBJ1-1; possibly TRBD1 for D (5 bases). CDR3 length: 13 amino acids. Deletions cut 4 bases from V and 3 bases from J, with 12 bases between. From germline, CDR1 is GTSNPN and CDR2 SVGIG (reference sequence). The chain's CDR3 is CAWTWGGDTEAFF. The CDR3 coding sequence is TGTGCCTGGACTTGGGGCGGGGACACTGAAGCTTTCTTT. Combining the CDR3 with reference TRBV30 and TRBJ1-1 gives the whole variable domain SQTIHQWPATLVQPVGSPLSLECTVEGTSNPNLYWYRQAAGRGLQLLFYSVGIGQISSEVPQNLSASRPQDRQFILSSKKLLLSDSGFYLCAWTWGGDTEAFFGQGTRLTVV.

This chain joins TRBV4-2 and TRBJ1-6; 9 nucleotides line up with TRBD1. CDR1 and CDR2 (germline): LGHNA, YNFKEQ. The CDR3 contains 15 residues. V was pared by 4 bases and J by 8 bases, with 6 bases of the junction left unmatched. CDR3 DNA sequence: TGTGCCAGCAGCCGGACAGGGGATCGGGATTCACCCCTCCACTTT. Encoded protein: CASSRTGDRDSPLHF.

The V gene is TRBV18, the J gene TRBJ1-1, with 8 bases aligning to TRBD1. Per germline, CDR1 KGHSH and CDR2 LQKENI. This CDR3 has 16 amino acids. V shed 3 bases and J 4 bases; nucleotides not matched to a gene: 10. DNA for the CDR3: TGTGCCAGCTCACCCAGGACAGGGAACCAGGGCACTGAAGCTTTCTTT. Protein product: CASSPRTGNQGTEAFF. Drawing the rest from reference TRBV18 and TRBJ1-1, the complete variable domain is NAGVMQNPRHLVRRRGQEARLRCSPMKGHSHVYWYRQLPEEGLKFMVYLQKENIIDESGMPKERFSAEFPKEGPSILRIQQVVRGDSAAYFCASSPRTGNQGTEAFFGQGTRLTVV.